The present entry profiles one T cell receptor beta chain with its context. What it binds is unknown. About 9.8 x 10^4 TCR templates per sample were sequenced. The protocol was immunoSEQ multiplex PCR, while the TCRdb copy is restricted to in-frame clones and leaves out a portion. The table has roughly 56,000 clones, 93% seen once. This entry is derived from a study of siplizumab effects on memory and regulatory T cells. The CDR3 is made up of 14 amino acids. Study-wide points: Mappable alloreactive CD4+ clones came from Treg cells about 69% of the time on average with siplizumab, against 25% to 30% in controls. It was not possible to assign a naive or memory phenotype to roughly 80-96% of proliferating CD4+ or CD8+ clones. The suppressive capacity of proliferating Tregs from siplizumab cultures remained unconfirmed.

Sequencing was carried out using CD8+ T cells sorted from blood. This chain uses TRBV21-1 with TRBJ2-1; TRBD2, the table's D call, was not compared with the DNA. TRBV21-1 is a pseudogene segment. The sequence came from a human donor in good health. The chain's CDR3 is CATENSGSYNEQFF. CDR3 bases: TGTGCCACCGAAAATAGCGGGAGTTACAATGAGCAGTTCTTC.